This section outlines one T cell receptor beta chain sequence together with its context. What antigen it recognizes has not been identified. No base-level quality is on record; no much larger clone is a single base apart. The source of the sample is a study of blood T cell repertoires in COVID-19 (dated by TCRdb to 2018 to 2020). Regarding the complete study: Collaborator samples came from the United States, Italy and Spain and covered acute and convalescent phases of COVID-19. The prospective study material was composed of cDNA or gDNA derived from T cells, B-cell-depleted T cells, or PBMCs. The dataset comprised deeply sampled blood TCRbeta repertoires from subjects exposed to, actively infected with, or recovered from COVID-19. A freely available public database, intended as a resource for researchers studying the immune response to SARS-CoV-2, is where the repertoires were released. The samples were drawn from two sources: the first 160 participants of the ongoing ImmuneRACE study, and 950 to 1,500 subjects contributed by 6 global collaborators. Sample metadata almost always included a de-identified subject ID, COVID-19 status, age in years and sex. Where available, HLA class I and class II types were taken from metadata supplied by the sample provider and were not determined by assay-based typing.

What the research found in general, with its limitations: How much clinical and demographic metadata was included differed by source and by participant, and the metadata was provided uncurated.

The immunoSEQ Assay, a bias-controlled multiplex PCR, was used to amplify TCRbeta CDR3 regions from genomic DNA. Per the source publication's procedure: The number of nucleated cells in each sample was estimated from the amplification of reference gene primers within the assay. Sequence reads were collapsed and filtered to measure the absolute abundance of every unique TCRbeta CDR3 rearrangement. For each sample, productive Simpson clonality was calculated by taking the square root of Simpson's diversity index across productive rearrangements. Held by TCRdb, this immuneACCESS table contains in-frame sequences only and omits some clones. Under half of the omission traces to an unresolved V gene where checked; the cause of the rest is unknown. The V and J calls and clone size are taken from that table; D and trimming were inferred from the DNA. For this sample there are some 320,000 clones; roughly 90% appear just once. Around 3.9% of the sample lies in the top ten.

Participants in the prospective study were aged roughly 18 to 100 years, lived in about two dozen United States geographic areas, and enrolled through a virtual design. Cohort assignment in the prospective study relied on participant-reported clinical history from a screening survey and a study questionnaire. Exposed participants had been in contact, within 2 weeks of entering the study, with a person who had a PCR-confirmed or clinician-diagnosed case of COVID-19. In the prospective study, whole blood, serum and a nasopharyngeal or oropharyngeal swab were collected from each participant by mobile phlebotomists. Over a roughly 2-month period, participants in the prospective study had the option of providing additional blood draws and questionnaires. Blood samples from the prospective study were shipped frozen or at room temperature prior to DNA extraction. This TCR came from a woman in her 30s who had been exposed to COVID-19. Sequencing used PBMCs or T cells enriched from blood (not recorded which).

The CDR3 corresponds to CAWGTGIDTEAFF. DNA sequence: TGTGCCTGGGGGACAGGGATCGACACTGAAGCTTTCTTT. The sequence is built from TRBV30 and TRBJ1-1, with 9 central nucleotides matching TRBD1. Trimming takes 5 bases off V and 3 bases off J; junction bases not matched to a gene: 4. Via the germline V gene (reference sequence), CDR1 is GTSNPN and CDR2 SVGIG. The CDR3, cysteine through phenylalanine, is 13 amino acids long. Only the CDR3 part of the read is kept: 39 bases, read in frame from the first base. When the CDR3 is completed using the reference TRBV30 and TRBJ1-1 genes on either side, the full variable domain is SQTIHQWPATLVQPVGSPLSLECTVEGTSNPNLYWYRQAAGRGLQLLFYSVGIGQISSEVPQNLSASRPQDRQFILSSKKLLLSDSGFYLCAWGTGIDTEAFFGQGTRLTVV.